Each of the 2 T cell receptor beta chains below was sequenced from the same sample in a study of blood T cell repertoires in COVID-19. Clones were sequenced by immunoSEQ multiplex PCR, and TCRdb holds only the in-frame ones, with some missing. The table has about 94,000 clones, around 86% seen once. Sequences were obtained from peripheral blood. The receptors derive from a woman older than 75 with acute or convalescent COVID-19.

The genes are TRBV5-8 and TRBJ2-3, with a tentative D call TRBD2 (6 bases). Germline CDR1 SGHTS, CDR2 YDEGEE. V gave up 4 bases and J gave up 6 bases, with 21 bases separating them. The CDR3 sequence is 16 residues long. CDR3 bases: TGTGCCAGCAGCCCCGGGACTTACAGAAGGGCTGATACGCAGTATTTT. This translates into CASSPGTYRRADTQYF.

The DNA for the CDR3 is TGTGCCAGTGGGCACAGGGTCTATGGCTACACCTTC. It is translated as CASGHRVYGYTF. V gene TRBV19 combines with J gene TRBJ1-2; D may be TRBD1 (6 bases). Germline V gives CDR1 LNHDA, CDR2 SQIVND (reference sequence). Trimming pared 8 bases from V and 4 bases from J, leaving 11 bases between. This CDR3 region has 12 residues.